The rows below give T cell receptor beta chains drawn from one sample of a study of blood T cell repertoires in COVID-19. Here immunoSEQ multiplex PCR was the method, and the copy in TCRdb shows in-frame clones only, minus some. The sample holds about 200,000 clones; over 75% are singletons and the top ten take around 17%. The sequencing input was peripheral blood. These receptors were taken from a man aged 50 to 59 with COVID-19, enrolled during active disease. CDR3s include the opening cysteine and the closing phenylalanine or tryptophan. Size values are once, few and many counts, or a class for expanded clones, and some rows have none.

CDR3 protein | clone size | V gene
CASSKKRGSDTQYF | - | TRBV21-1
CASSPQGPSSYNEQFF | - | TRBV13
CASSWTGGRAGQPQHF | - | TRBV19
CASSRTGTGDDEQYF | - | TRBV28
CASSIDRGSSNQPQHF | - | TRBV19
CASSPQGQGNTGELFF | - | TRBV18
CASSLQPGLGTNNEQFF | - | TRBV7-3
CASSLSIIRGWVGGRGDEQFF | - | TRBV27
CASSPTATNTGELFF | - | TRBV27
CAWNPRGNRKTTEAFF | - | TRBV30
CASSQEAGGGQFF | - | TRBV4-3
CASSSRTGFNEKLFF | once | TRBV6-2/TRBV6-3
CASRWPGTDTGELFF | - | TRBV5-1
CASIPGLAGGNEQFF | once | TRBV21-1
CASSLSDGGSGTEQFF | - | TRBV7-6
CASSRLQGTGQPQHF | - | TRBV18
CAWSRGGAGELFF | - | TRBV30
CASSTSQGVQETQYF | - | TRBV19
CASSGGQDYGYTF | - | TRBV9
CASSPQDRGAAGGYTF | once | TRBV18
CSASLVTGRGYTDTQYF | few | TRBV20-1
CASSREGVSNQPQHF | - | TRBV5-6
CASGIITGTGISGYTF | - | TRBV28
CASRKTGQGQETQYF | - | TRBV9
CATSSHREETQYF | - | TRBV15
CASSQGAGGLYF | - | TRBV3-1/TRBV3-2
CASSQGLAGGYNEQFF | - | TRBV3-1/TRBV3-2
CASRTGTAYGYTF | - | TRBV2